The 27 T cell receptor beta chains below were found in one sample sequenced in a study of spatial heterogeneity in lung cancer. TCRdb re-called the 5' RACE reads with MiXCR, one entry per CDR3 protein. The sample yields 20,000 or so distinct CDR3 sequences, approximately 11% seen once. As to time point: blood at routine non-recurrence follow-up after resection. This material consisted of PBMCs, taken at follow-up. The receptors derive from a female donor with early-stage non-small cell lung cancer.

In its sample, this clonotype was seen many times. The chain joins TRBV25-1 to TRBJ2-7; unclear D gene. This CDR3 spans 11 amino acids. Per germline, CDR1 MGHDK and CDR2 SYGVNS. Trimming removed 7 bases from V and 3 bases from J, with 7 bases in between. This CDR3 reads CASTKGYEQYF. CDR3 nucleotide sequence: TGTGCCAGCACTAAGGGCTACGAGCAGTACTTC.

In its sample, this clonotype was seen many times. V and J are TRBV6-1 and TRBJ2-3; D is unresolved. CDR3 length: 14 amino acids. CDR1 and CDR2 (germline): MNHNS, SASEGT. V was clipped by 4 bases and J by 0 bases, with 8 bases between them. CDR3 sequence: CASSVISSTDTQYF. DNA of the CDR3: TGTGCCAGCAGTGTTATAAGTAGCACAGATACGCAGTATTTT.

Regarding this clonotype: The DNA is left out, because the CDR3 cannot be placed on it with certainty; the CDR3 is given as TCRdb lists it. This chain's CDR3 is CASSILGGATNEKLFF. The V and J genes are TRBV2 and TRBJ1-4; the table gives TRBD1 as D, unverified against the DNA. From its first to its last residue, the CDR3 has 16 amino acids. The germline V gene encodes CDR1 SNHLY and CDR2 FYNNEI.

This clonotype has at least ten counts. This chain connects TRBV15 to TRBJ2-5; 13 bases are a match to TRBD2. The V and J ends lost 1 base and 7 bases, in that order; junction bases with no gene match: 6. CDR3 length: 16 amino acids. Germline CDR1 LNHNV, CDR2 YYDKDF (reference sequence). The CDR3 protein is CATSRGTSGSLVTQYF. CDR3 nucleotide sequence: TGTGCCACCAGCAGAGGGACTAGCGGGAGTCTTGTGACCCAGTACTTC. Looking up the rest from reference TRBV15 and TRBJ2-5 gives the full variable domain: DAMVIQNPRYQVTQFGKPVTLSCSQTLNHNVMYWYQQKSSQAPKLLFHYYDKDFNNEADTPDNFQSRRPNTSFCFLDIRSPGLGDTAMYLCATSRGTSGSLVTQYFGPGTRLLVL.

V gene TRBV20-1 combines with J gene TRBJ2-7; TRBD1 agrees at 7 bases. The junction had 6 bases not matched to a gene; V was cut back by 1 base and J by 0 bases. This CDR3 spans 15 amino acids. CDR1 is DFQATT, CDR2 SNEGSKA, per germline (reference sequence). CDR3 in amino acids: CSARAPGQSSYEQYF. CDR3 sequence (DNA): TGCAGTGCTAGAGCCCCGGGACAGAGCTCCTACGAGCAGTACTTC.

The chain links TRBV6-1 to TRBJ2-1, with 10 bases fitting TRBD2. From germline, CDR1 is MNHNS and CDR2 SASEGT. V was pared by 10 bases and J by 2 bases, with 8 bases of the junction left unmatched. The CDR3 totals 15 residues. The CDR3 region has the DNA TGTGCCATTACCAGCGGGAGGGGGACCTACAATGAGCAGTTCTTC. Amino acids: CAITSGRGTYNEQFF.

This clonotype was seen repeatedly, ten times or more. This chain connects TRBV2 to TRBJ2-3; TRBD2 agrees at 8 bases. Germline V gene lookup returns CDR1 SNHLY and CDR2 FYNNEI. Trimming cost V 4 bases and J 2 bases; bases outside gene matches: 5. This CDR3 has 15 amino acids. The CDR3 nucleotides read TGTGCCAGCAGTGGGGTTAGCGGGATCACAGATACGCAGTATTTT. This codes for CASSGVSGITDTQYF.

This clonotype was counted a few times. V gene TRBV12-3 or TRBV12-4 combines with J gene TRBJ2-3; D remains unclear. Trimming took 6 bases from V and 5 from J, leaving 12 bases between them. The CDR3 sequence is 13 residues long. The CDR3 sequence: CASSDRTGDTQYF. The DNA of the CDR3 is TGTGCCAGCAGCGATAGGACGGGAGATACGCAGTATTTT.

This clonotype was picked up many times. The chain is built from TRBV27 and TRBJ2-7; tentatively, D is TRBD2 (5 bases). Per germline, CDR1 MNHEY and CDR2 SMNVEV (reference sequence). With 2 bases removed from V and 0 bases from J, the gap between germline ends came to 14 bases. The CDR3 extends over 16 amino acids. The CDR3 sequence: CASSLGSGLSSYEQYF. The CDR3 nucleotides read TGTGCCAGCAGTTTAGGCTCCGGACTCAGCTCCTACGAGCAGTACTTC.

This clonotype was seen repeatedly, ten times or more. The CDR3 is CASSSGTGGTDTQYF. The CDR3 DNA is TGCGCCAGCAGCAGCGGGACAGGGGGCACAGATACGCAGTATTTT. The rearrangement joins TRBV5-1 to TRBJ2-3; 10 bases are a match to TRBD1. This CDR3 contains 15 residues. V shed 4 bases and J 1 base; nucleotides not matched to a gene: 3. Germline CDR1 is SGHRS and CDR2 is YFSETQ.

This clonotype was counted many times. The chain's CDR3 is CASSRTRRGETQYF. The CDR3 bases are TGTGCCAGCAGTCGAACCCGCAGGGGAGAGACCCAGTACTTC. This chain connects TRBV6-5 to TRBJ2-5; a weak D match, TRBD1 (6 bases). V dropped 5 bases and J dropped 4 bases, with 14 bases sitting between them. This CDR3 has 14 amino acids. Per germline, CDR1 MNHEY and CDR2 SVGAGI.

This clonotype was picked up a small number of times. The genes are TRBV4-3 and TRBJ1-4; 9 positions agree with TRBD1. Germline values: CDR1 LGHNA, CDR2 YSLEER. The CDR3 spans 18 residues. The V gene end was trimmed by 1 base and the J gene end by 11 bases; junction bases not matched to a gene: 17. The CDR3 loop is CASSQVMLLGTGNLKLFF. DNA of the CDR3: TGCGCCAGCAGCCAAGTGATGCTGTTGGGGACAGGGAATTTGAAACTGTTTTTT.

This clonotype has ten or more counts. The rearrangement uses TRBV7-2 and TRBJ1-1; D might be TRBD1 (5 bases). Germline V gives CDR1 SGHTA, CDR2 FQGNSA. Trimming took 3 bases from V and 4 from J, leaving 15 bases between them. The CDR3 has 15 amino acids. The CDR3 DNA reads TGTGCCAGCAGCTTGGACCCACAGGAAATCACTGAAGCTTTCTTT. As protein: CASSLDPQEITEAFF.

At least ten counts were recorded for this clonotype. The V call is TRBV11-2, the J call TRBJ2-5; TRBD2 matches 7 bases. Germline CDR1 SGHAT, CDR2 FQNNGV. V shed 1 base, J shed 2 bases, and the junction held 7 bases outside the gene matches. This CDR3 region has 16 residues. CDR3 loop: CASSLVAGALQETQYF. The CDR3, as DNA: TGTGCCAGCAGCTTAGTGGCGGGAGCGCTACAAGAGACCCAGTACTTC. The whole variable domain, filled in from reference TRBV11-2 and TRBJ2-5, reads EAGVAQSPRYKIIEKRQSVAFWCNPISGHATLYWYQQILGQGPKLLIQFQNNGVVDDSQLPKDRFSAERLKGVDSTLKIQPAKLEDSAVYLCASSLVAGALQETQYFGPGTRLLVL.

This clonotype was found a few times. The chain uses TRBV29-1 and TRBJ2-5; 11 bases fit TRBD1. The trim removed 2 bases at V and 7 bases at J, leaving 9 bases unmatched. The CDR3 covers 15 residues. The germline V gene encodes CDR1 SQVTM and CDR2 ANQGSEA. This CDR3 is CSVERRTGGHGTQYF. CDR3 sequence (DNA): TGCAGCGTTGAAAGGAGGACAGGGGGCCACGGGACCCAGTACTTC. Supplemented by reference TRBV29-1 and TRBJ2-5, the full variable domain reads SAVISQKPSRDICQRGTSLTIQCQVDSQVTMMFWYRQQPGQSLTLIATANQGSEATYESGFVIDKFPISRPNLTFSTLTVSNMSPEDSSIYLCSVERRTGGHGTQYFGPGTRLLVL.

This clonotype occurred many times. The chain carries TRBV6-4 and TRBJ2-1, with TRBD2 matching 8 bases. V lost 3 bases to trimming and J lost 0 bases; unmatched junction nucleotides: 1. Germline V gives CDR1 MRHNA, CDR2 SNTAGT. This CDR3 is built from 15 residues. The CDR3 is CASSESGGSYNEQFF. In nucleotides, the CDR3 is TGTGCCAGCAGTGAAAGCGGGGGCTCCTACAATGAGCAGTTCTTC.

This clonotype has a count of ten or more. The chain is built from TRBV6-5 and TRBJ2-7; D perhaps matches TRBD1 (6 bases). The CDR3 runs to 14 residues. CDR1 is MNHEY, CDR2 SVGAGI, per germline. Trimming took 6 bases from V and 2 from J, leaving 14 bases between them. As DNA, the CDR3 is TGTGCCAGCAGGCGGACAGTGAGCGCCTACGAGCAGTACTTC. Its translation: CASRRTVSAYEQYF.

This clonotype appeared many times. The rearrangement joins TRBV9 to TRBJ1-2; no reliable D call. Germline V CDR1 and CDR2: SGDLS, YYNGEE. The CDR3 is 14 residues long. Deletions cut 7 bases from V and 1 base from J, with 14 bases between. In DNA, the CDR3 is TGTGCCAGCCCAAAAGCGGCGAGTAACTATGGCTACACCTTC. Translating gives CASPKAASNYGYTF.

The table lists this clonotype with many counts. The genes are TRBV5-1 and TRBJ2-1; D may be TRBD1 or TRBD2 (5 bases each). V gave up 3 bases and J gave up 3 bases, with 13 bases separating them. Germline V gene sequence: CDR1 SGHRS, CDR2 YFSETQ. The length of the CDR3 is 15 residues. The CDR3 sequence is CASSSEWGSYNEQFF. CDR3 bases: TGCGCCAGCAGCTCGGAATGGGGGAGCTACAATGAGCAGTTCTTC.

This clonotype was recorded at least ten times. The chain links TRBV7-2 to TRBJ1-4, with 8 positions matching TRBD1. J was trimmed by 5 bases and V by 5 bases; bases with no gene match: 7. The CDR3 has 15 amino acids. Germline CDR1 reads SGHTA; CDR2 reads FQGNSA. The CDR3 bases are TGTGCCAGCAGCCAGGACAGGGTAGGAAATGAAAAACTGTTTTTT. Its protein is CASSQDRVGNEKLFF.

This clonotype has a handful of counts. V gene TRBV28 combines with J gene TRBJ2-7, with 9 nucleotides matching TRBD1. The germline V gene has CDR1 MDHEN and CDR2 SYDVKM. The CDR3 extends over 15 amino acids. The ends lost 3 bases at V and 0 bases at J; junction bases unmatched: 3. This CDR3 reads CASSLATGGSYEQYF. CDR3 bases: TGTGCCAGCAGTTTGGCGACAGGGGGCTCCTACGAGCAGTACTTC.

This clonotype occurred many times. The genes are TRBV9 and TRBJ1-6; no firm D call. This CDR3 contains 17 residues. The germline V gene encodes CDR1 SGDLS and CDR2 YYNGEE. Trimming removed 0 bases from V and 0 bases from J, with 10 bases in between. The CDR3 spells CASSVVPESSYNSPLHF. The DNA of the CDR3 is TGTGCCAGCAGCGTAGTTCCGGAGAGCTCCTATAATTCACCCCTCCACTTT.

This clonotype was seen many times. This chain connects TRBV7-9 to TRBJ2-5; tentative D call: TRBD2 (6 bases). Trimming stripped 0 bases from V and 8 bases from J, with 13 bases between. The CDR3 loop spans 14 amino acids. In germline, CDR1 is SEHNR, CDR2 FQNEAQ (reference sequence). This chain's CDR3 is CASSLAGPGGTQYF. For the CDR3, the DNA is TGTGCCAGCAGCTTAGCAGGCCCCGGGGGAACCCAGTACTTC.

The chain carries TRBV7-2 and TRBJ1-5; the D gene is possibly TRBD1 (6 bases). Germline CDR1 reads SGHTA; CDR2 reads FQGNSA. The CDR3 runs 15 residues. V dropped 3 bases and J dropped 7 bases, with 16 bases sitting between them. The chain's CDR3 is CASSLEATGGQPQHF. The CDR3 bases are TGTGCCAGCAGCTTGGAAGCGACAGGAGGGCAGCCCCAGCATTTT.

This clonotype was seen many times. V usage is TRBV4-2 and J usage is TRBJ1-6, with TRBD1 matching over 8 bases. J lost 9 bases, V lost 1 base, and 5 bases had no gene match. Germline CDR1 and CDR2: LGHNA and YNFKEQ. The CDR3 spans 15 residues. Here the CDR3 DNA reads TGTGCCAGCAGCCAAGGAGGACAGGGAAGTTCACCCCTCCACTTT. This gives the protein CASSQGGQGSSPLHF.

J is TRBJ1-1 and V is TRBV2; 7 bases map to TRBD1. After removal of 6 bases from V and 0 bases from J, the junction contained 7 bases not matched to a gene. CDR1 is SNHLY and CDR2 is FYNNEI in the germline V gene. This CDR3 is 15 amino acids long. The CDR3 reads CASSSPGQMNTEAFF. CDR3 bases: TGTGCCAGCAGCTCCCCGGGACAGATGAACACTGAAGCTTTCTTT.

This clonotype appeared many times. This chain joins TRBV6-1 and TRBJ2-1; 10 nucleotides align to TRBD1. V was clipped by 2 bases and J by 2 bases; unmatched bases: 6. The CDR3 loop spans 17 amino acids. CDR1 is MNHNS and CDR2 is SASEGT in the germline V gene. The CDR3 loop reads CASSETMDRGTYNEQFF. The DNA for the CDR3 is TGTGCCAGCAGTGAAACGATGGACAGGGGGACCTACAATGAGCAGTTCTTC.